The source of this T cell receptor beta chain is a study of blood T cell repertoires in COVID-19 (dated by TCRdb to 2019 to 2021). As for the study more broadly: Collaborator samples came from the United States, Italy and Spain and covered acute and convalescent phases of COVID-19. The repertoires were released in a freely available public database meant as a resource for research on the immune response to SARS-CoV-2. A de-identified subject ID, COVID-19 status, age in years and sex were almost always included in the sample metadata. Where HLA class I and class II types were available, the types were taken from metadata supplied by the sample provider, not from assay-based typing. The prospective study material was composed of cDNA or gDNA derived from T cells, B-cell-depleted T cells, or PBMCs. Deeply sampled blood TCRbeta repertoires from subjects exposed to, actively infected with, or recovered from COVID-19 were included in the dataset. Samples came from the ongoing ImmuneRACE study (first 160 participants) plus 1,254 subjects from 6 global collaborators. Paper-wide results and their limitations: The quantity of clinical and demographic metadata differed by source and by participant and was supplied without curation.

The immunoSEQ Assay, a bias-controlled multiplex PCR, was used to amplify TCRbeta CDR3 regions from genomic DNA. As for how the authors treated the data: The number of nucleated cells in each sample was estimated from the amplification of reference gene primers within the assay. To quantify the absolute abundance of each unique TCRbeta CDR3 rearrangement, sequence reads were collapsed and filtered. Productive Simpson clonality was computed per sample as the square root of Simpson's diversity index over productive rearrangements. TCRdb mirrors the immuneACCESS table, restricted to in-frame sequences. Some clones are absent from its copies; in checked studies, under half trace to an unresolved V gene, and the reason for the others is unknown. Clone size and the V and J calls come from that table; the DNA yielded D and trimming. The sample data list about 240,000 clones, and about four fifths of these were observed just once. Approximately 3.5% of the sample belongs to the ten largest clones.

Concerning this clone: The target of this receptor is not known. Base qualities are not at hand, and no much larger clone is one base apart.

Collaborating institutions collected whole blood in K2EDTA tubes following their own protocols. For TCRbeta analysis, collaborator samples were shipped as frozen whole blood, as isolated PBMCs, or as DNA extracted from either sample type. Based on the germline V gene, the CDR1 and CDR2 sequences are SGDLS and YYNGEE. CDR3 length: 15 amino acids, cysteine to phenylalanine. The only DNA kept is the CDR3, 45 bases in frame from the first base. At the junction V is shortened by 4 bases and J by 6 bases, with 20 bases in between. The sequence was obtained from a woman between 18 and 30 years old with acute or convalescent COVID-19. The rearranged chain carries TRBV9 and TRBJ2-7; the D region possibly corresponds to TRBD2 (6 bases align). Sequencing was done on a sample of peripheral blood. The nucleotide sequence reads as follows: TGTGCCAGCAGCCCGGGGACTGGGGCTACGGGCGAGCAGTACTTC. This gives the protein CASSPGTGATGEQYF. The CDR3, completed at both ends by the reference TRBV9 and TRBJ2-7 genes, gives the full variable domain DSGVTQTPKHLITATGQRVTLRCSPRSGDLSVYWYQQSLDQGLQFLIQYYNGEERAKGNILERFSAQQFPDLHSELNLSSLELGDSALYFCASSPGTGATGEQYFGPGTRLTVT.